These 8 T cell receptor beta chains were sequenced from one sample in a study of T cell responses to AZD1222 COVID-19 vaccine. Sequenced by immunoSEQ multiplex PCR; TCRdb stores in-frame clones only, minus some. This table has 100,000 or so clones, roughly 91% appearing once. The sequences come from peripheral blood, collected on day 0 of AZD1222 vaccination. All receptors derive from an adult in good health.

The chain couples TRBV11-2 to TRBJ1-5; D unclear. Germline V lookup: CDR1 SGHAT, CDR2 FQNNGV. The CDR3 extends over 14 amino acids. Trimming cost V 4 bases and J 4 bases, with 11 bases left between them. Here the CDR3 reads CASSSLGPNQPQHF. CDR3 nucleotide sequence: TGTGCCAGCAGCTCCTTGGGCCCTAATCAGCCCCAGCATTTT.

The chain links TRBV20-1 to TRBJ2-5, with no clear D. Germline V gene lookup returns CDR1 DFQATT and CDR2 SNEGSKA (reference sequence). The CDR3 covers 11 residues. V lost 5 bases to trimming and J lost 3 bases, with 7 bases between them. CDR3 sequence: CSACPKETQYF. In nucleotides, the CDR3 is TGCAGTGCTTGCCCAAAAGAGACCCAGTACTTC.

The rearrangement links TRBV5-1 to TRBJ2-2, with 9 bases matching TRBD1. V gave up 7 bases and J gave up 7 bases; unmatched junction bases: 11. Germline-derived CDR1 and CDR2 are SGHRS and YFSETQ. The CDR3 covers 15 residues. The CDR3 region is CASRMGQGVYGELFF. The DNA for the CDR3 is TGCGCCAGCCGAATGGGACAGGGAGTTTACGGGGAGCTGTTTTTT. The whole variable domain, filled in from reference TRBV5-1 and TRBJ2-2, reads KAGVTQTPRYLIKTRGQQVTLSCSPISGHRSVSWYQQTPGQGLQFLFEYFSETQRNKGNFPGRFSGRQFSNSRSEMNVSTLELGDSALYLCASRMGQGVYGELFFGEGSRLTVL.

The rearrangement uses TRBV29-1 and TRBJ2-1, with no clear D. CDR1 is SQVTM, CDR2 ANQGSEA, per germline. There are 13 residues in the CDR3. The ends were cut back, 3 bases at V and 6 bases at J, with 12 bases in the middle. CDR3 sequence (DNA): TGCAGCGTTGATATGATAGCAGGCAATGAGCAGTTCTTC. Amino acids: CSVDMIAGNEQFF.

The count of this clone is one. The gene calls are TRBV7-2 and TRBJ2-7; D gene unclear. Looked up from germline, CDR1 is SGHTA and CDR2 is FQGNSA. The CDR3 loop spans 12 amino acids. V gave up 5 bases and J gave up 3 bases, with 8 bases separating them. CDR3 in amino acids: CASSPPDYEQYF. The CDR3 DNA sequence: TGTGCCAGCAGCCCCCCCGACTACGAGCAGTACTTC.

The chain couples TRBV5-1 to TRBJ1-4, with 7 bases lining up with TRBD1. This CDR3 is built from 15 residues. Germline lookup yields CDR1 SGHRS and CDR2 YFSETQ. The V segment lost 0 bases and the J segment 8 bases; nucleotides outside the gene matches: 7. The CDR3 sequence is CASSLVGTAREKLFF. The CDR3 DNA reads as TGCGCCAGCAGCTTGGTTGGGACAGCAAGAGAAAAACTGTTTTTT.

This chain connects TRBV7-8 to TRBJ2-1; 7 bases match TRBD2. Germline assignment: CDR1 SGHVS and CDR2 FQNEAQ. J gave up 7 bases and V 1 base, and 4 bases lay outside the gene matches. The CDR3 loop spans 14 amino acids. The DNA for the CDR3 is TGTGCCAGCAGCTTAGTACACGGGGGGAATGAGCAGTTCTTC. Its translation is CASSLVHGGNEQFF.

The chain employs TRBV6-6 and TRBJ1-2; maybe TRBD1 (6 bases). The CDR3 is made up of 13 amino acids. CDR1 is MNHNY and CDR2 is SVGAGI in the germline V gene (reference sequence). Trimming cost V 6 bases and J 8 bases, with 16 bases left between them. The CDR3 protein is CASSSPGQAGYTF. The CDR3 nucleotides read TGTGCCAGCAGCTCACCGGGACAAGCCGGCTACACCTTC.